The 4 T cell receptor beta chains reported below all come from one sample, sequenced in a study of Graves' ophthalmopathy and Graves' hyperthyroidism (dated by TCRdb to the late 2010s). TCRdb names Illumina HiSeq 2000 as the instrument used. TCR beta CDR3 regions were amplified from RNA transcripts for repertoire sequencing. The first round was an RT-PCR using HTBI primers with the Qiagen OneStep RT-PCR kit, and this first round was followed by a second-round multiplex PCR, then size selection and purification. Through fastp at Q25 and MiXCR, TCRdb rebuilt clones from the public reads, retaining in-frame beta chains. CDR3 protein duplicates are merged, each entry listing the most common genes and DNA. The sample records about 740,000 distinct CDR3 sequences, approximately 40% of which are singletons. The leading ten clones occupy 40% to 55% of the sample. Sequencing was performed on peripheral blood. Every receptor here comes from an adult man with Graves' ophthalmopathy.

This sequence joins TRBV2 and TRBJ2-7; D may be TRBD2 (7 bases). Germline CDR1 and CDR2: SNHLY and FYNNEI. V was pared by 5 bases and J by 2 bases, with 10 bases between. This CDR3 region has 13 residues. CDR3 protein: CASSWGGPYEQYF. CDR3 DNA: TGTGCCAGCAGTTGGGGGGGCCCCTACGAGCAGTACTTC. Based on the CDR3 plus reference TRBV2 and TRBJ2-7, the full variable domain is EPEVTQTPSHQVTQMGQEVILRCVPISNHLYFYWYRQILGQKVEFLVSFYNNEISEKSEIFDDQFSVERPDGSNFTLKIRSTKLEDSAMYFCASSWGGPYEQYFGPGTRLTVT.

This clonotype has just a few counts. The CDR3 region is CASSLGLAGEYEQYF. The DNA for the CDR3 is TGTGCCAGCAGCTTGGGCCTAGCGGGGGAATACGAGCAGTACTTC. This sequence joins TRBV5-4 and TRBJ2-7, with 10 bases fitting TRBD2. CDR1 is SGHNT, CDR2 YYREEE, per germline (reference sequence). The CDR3 extends over 15 amino acids. After removal of 0 bases from V and 4 bases from J, the junction contained 4 bases not matched to a gene.

This clonotype was detected many times. This chain joins TRBV12-3 or TRBV12-4 and TRBJ1-5; D is undetermined. This CDR3 has 11 residues. V was clipped by 1 base and J by 11 bases, with 6 bases between them. The CDR3 DNA reads as TGTGCCAGCAGTTTAGGGGAGTCCCAGCATTTT. This gives the protein CASSLGESQHF.

The CDR3 sequence is CSFGQGHQPQHF. DNA for the CDR3: TGCAGCTTCGGACAGGGTCATCAGCCCCAGCATTTT. The J gene is TRBJ1-5, the V gene TRBV29-1, with TRBD1 matching 8 bases. The V gene end was trimmed by 8 bases and the J gene end by 5 bases; junction bases not matched to a gene: 5. The CDR3 runs 12 residues. Germline CDR1 reads SQVTM; CDR2 reads ANQGSEA.